This T cell receptor beta chain stems from a study of CD8 T cells in Susac syndrome. TCR beta was sequenced from blood CD8+ and CD4+ T cells. After extraction with the RNeasy kit, about 0.45 to 1 ug of the RNA was reverse transcribed using random hexamers. TCRdb recomputed calls from the immunoSEQ multiplex PCR reads with MiXCR, one row per CDR3 protein. The data show almost 450,000 distinct CDR3 sequences, approximately 85% seen once. This receptor was identified in a human donor with multiple sclerosis. Sequencing used CD8+ T cells from PBMCs.

Here the CDR3 DNA reads TGTGCCAGCAGCGGGTCTAGCGGGGGAGGATACTCCTACAATGAGCAGTTCTTC. Protein product: CASSGSSGGGYSYNEQFF. The rearrangement joins TRBV14 to TRBJ2-1; 10 bases are shared with TRBD2. After removal of 5 bases from V and 0 bases from J, the junction contained 10 bases not matched to a gene. CDR3 length equals 18 residues. CDR1 is SGHDN, CDR2 FVKESK, per germline. The complete variable domain, with remaining parts taken from reference TRBV14 and TRBJ2-1, reads EAGVTQFPSHSVIEKGQTVTLRCDPISGHDNLYWYRRVMGKEIKFLLHFVKESKQDESGMPNNRFLAERTGGTYSTLKVQPAELEDSGVYFCASSGSSGGGYSYNEQFFGPGTRLTVL.